This T cell receptor beta chain was recovered during a study of T cell responses to AZD1222 COVID-19 vaccine. Whole-study findings and limits: The study identified only a handful of AZD1222 recipients as seropositive at baseline. Nearly half of unique spike-specific TCRs reportedly avoided B.1.351 and B.1.1.7 mutated regions.

The table lists this clone with a count of one. Its specificity is unknown. This CDR3 region has 15 residues. Trimming removed 4 bases from V and 3 bases from J, with 12 bases in between. Germline CDR1 is SGHAT and CDR2 is FQNNGV. It was second doses at about 4 or about 12 weeks that were pooled. Produced via immunoSEQ multiplex PCR; TCRdb's table is partial and in-frame only. The sample includes tens of thousands of clones, roughly 88% of them seen just once. The material sequenced was peripheral blood, taken 28 days after the second AZD1222 dose. The receptor was derived from an adult who received the AZD1222 COVID-19 vaccine. The chain uses TRBV11-2 and TRBJ2-2; D unclear. The CDR3 loop is CASSSDWLYTGELFF. The DNA of the CDR3 is TGTGCCAGCAGCTCCGACTGGCTCTACACCGGGGAGCTGTTTTTT.